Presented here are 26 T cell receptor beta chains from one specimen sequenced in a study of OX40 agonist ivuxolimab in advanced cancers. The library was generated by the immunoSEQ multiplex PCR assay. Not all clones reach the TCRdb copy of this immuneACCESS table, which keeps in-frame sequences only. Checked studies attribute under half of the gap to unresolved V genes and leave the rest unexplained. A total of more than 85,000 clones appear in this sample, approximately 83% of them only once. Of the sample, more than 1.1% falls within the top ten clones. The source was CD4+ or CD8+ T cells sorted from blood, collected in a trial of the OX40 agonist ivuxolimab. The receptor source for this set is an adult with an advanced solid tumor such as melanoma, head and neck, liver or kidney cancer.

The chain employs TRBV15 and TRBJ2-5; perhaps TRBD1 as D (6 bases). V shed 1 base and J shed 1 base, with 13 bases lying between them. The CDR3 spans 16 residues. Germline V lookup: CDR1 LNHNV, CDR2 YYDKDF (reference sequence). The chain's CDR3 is CATSRGAGASQETQYF. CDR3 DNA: TGTGCCACCAGCAGAGGGGCAGGGGCCTCCCAAGAGACCCAGTACTTC.

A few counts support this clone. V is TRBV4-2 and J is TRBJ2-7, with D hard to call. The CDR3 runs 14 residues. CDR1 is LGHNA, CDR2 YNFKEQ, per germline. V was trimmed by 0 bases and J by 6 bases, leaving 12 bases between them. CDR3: CASSQDELLGEQYF. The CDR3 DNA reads TGTGCCAGCAGCCAAGATGAGCTTTTGGGCGAGCAGTACTTC.

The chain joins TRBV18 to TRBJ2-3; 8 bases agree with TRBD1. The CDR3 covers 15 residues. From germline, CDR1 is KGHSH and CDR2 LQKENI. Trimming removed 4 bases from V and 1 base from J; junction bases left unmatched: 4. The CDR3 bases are TGTGCCAGCTCACGAGGACAGGGAGGCACAGATACGCAGTATTTT. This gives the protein CASSRGQGGTDTQYF.

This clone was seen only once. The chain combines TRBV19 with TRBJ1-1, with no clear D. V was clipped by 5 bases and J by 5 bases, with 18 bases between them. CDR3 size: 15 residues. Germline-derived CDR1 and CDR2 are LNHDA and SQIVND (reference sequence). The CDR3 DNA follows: TGTGCCAGTAGTCATAAGTCCCTGGTCGGGACTGAAGCTTTCTTT. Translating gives CASSHKSLVGTEAFF.

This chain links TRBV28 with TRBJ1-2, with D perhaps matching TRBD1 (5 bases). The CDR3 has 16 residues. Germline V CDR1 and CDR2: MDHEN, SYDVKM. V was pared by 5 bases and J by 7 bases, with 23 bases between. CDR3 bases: TGTGCCAGCAGTCCTCTCCTGTGGGGCGCAGTCAGTGGCTACACCTTC. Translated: CASSPLLWGAVSGYTF.

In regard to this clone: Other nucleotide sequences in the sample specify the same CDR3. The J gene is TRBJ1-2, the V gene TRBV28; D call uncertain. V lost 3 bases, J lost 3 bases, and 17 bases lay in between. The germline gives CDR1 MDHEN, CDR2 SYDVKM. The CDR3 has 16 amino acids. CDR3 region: CASSFSTSPLDYGYTF. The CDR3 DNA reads TGTGCCAGCAGTTTTTCAACATCCCCACTCGACTATGGCTACACCTTC.

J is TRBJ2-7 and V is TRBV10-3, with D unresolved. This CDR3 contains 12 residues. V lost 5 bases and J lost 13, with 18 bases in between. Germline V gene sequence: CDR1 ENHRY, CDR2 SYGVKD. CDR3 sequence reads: CAISTTSSLPYF. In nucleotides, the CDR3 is TGTGCCATCAGTACGACATCAAGCCTGCCTTACTTC.

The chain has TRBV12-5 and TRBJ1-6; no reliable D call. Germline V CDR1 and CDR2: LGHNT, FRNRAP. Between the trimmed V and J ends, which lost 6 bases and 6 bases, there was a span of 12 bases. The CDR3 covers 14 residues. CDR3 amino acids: CASGPTTTNSPLHF. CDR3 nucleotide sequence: TGTGCTAGTGGCCCGACAACCACTAATTCACCCCTCCACTTT.

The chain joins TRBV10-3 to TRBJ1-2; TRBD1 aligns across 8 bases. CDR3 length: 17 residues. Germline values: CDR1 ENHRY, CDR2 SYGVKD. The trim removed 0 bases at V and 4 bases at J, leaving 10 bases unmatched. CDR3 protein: CAISESWTGSASYGYTF. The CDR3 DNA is TGTGCCATCAGTGAGTCGTGGACAGGGTCCGCAAGCTATGGCTACACCTTC.

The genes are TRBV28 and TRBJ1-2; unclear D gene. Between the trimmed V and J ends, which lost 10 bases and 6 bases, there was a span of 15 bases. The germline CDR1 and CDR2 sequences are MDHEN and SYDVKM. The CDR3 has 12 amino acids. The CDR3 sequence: CATRSGPNGYTF. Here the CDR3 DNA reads TGTGCCACCCGTTCGGGTCCTAATGGCTACACCTTC.

CDR3 in DNA: TGTGCCAGCTCCAGAACCGGACAGGGGGACTACGAGCAGTACTTC. Translating it yields CASSRTGQGDYEQYF. This rearrangement joins TRBV21-1 to TRBJ2-7; the table's D gene call, TRBD1, was not cross checked with the DNA. TRBV21-1 is a listed pseudogene. This CDR3 region has 15 residues.

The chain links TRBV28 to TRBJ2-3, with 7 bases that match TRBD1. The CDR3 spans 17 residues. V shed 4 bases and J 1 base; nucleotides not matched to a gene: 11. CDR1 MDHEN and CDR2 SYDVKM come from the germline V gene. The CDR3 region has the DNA TGTGCCAGCAGTTCCGATTACAGGGGCGCAGGCACAGATACGCAGTATTTT. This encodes CASSSDYRGAGTDTQYF.

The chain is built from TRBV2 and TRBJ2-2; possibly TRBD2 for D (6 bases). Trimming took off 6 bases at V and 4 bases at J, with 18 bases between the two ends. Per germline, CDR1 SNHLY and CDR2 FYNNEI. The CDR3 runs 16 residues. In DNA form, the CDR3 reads TGTGCCAGCAGCAGGGAGGACTCGCTGGTCACCGGGGAGCTGTTTTTT. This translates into CASSREDSLVTGELFF. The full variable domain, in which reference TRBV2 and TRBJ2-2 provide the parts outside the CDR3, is EPEVTQTPSHQVTQMGQEVILRCVPISNHLYFYWYRQILGQKVEFLVSFYNNEISEKSEIFDDQFSVERPDGSNFTLKIRSTKLEDSAMYFCASSREDSLVTGELFFGEGSRLTVL.

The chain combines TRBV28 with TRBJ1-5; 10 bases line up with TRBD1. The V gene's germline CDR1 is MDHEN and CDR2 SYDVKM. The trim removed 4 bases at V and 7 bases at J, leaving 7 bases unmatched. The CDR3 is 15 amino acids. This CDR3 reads CASSSDRGRGQPQHF. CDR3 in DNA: TGTGCCAGCAGTTCAGACAGGGGGCGTGGACAGCCCCAGCATTTT.

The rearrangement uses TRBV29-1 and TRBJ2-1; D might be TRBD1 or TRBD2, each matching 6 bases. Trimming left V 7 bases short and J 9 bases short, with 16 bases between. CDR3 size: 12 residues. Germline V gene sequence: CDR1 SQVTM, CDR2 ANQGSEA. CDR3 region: CSGGAARTEQFF. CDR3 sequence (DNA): TGCAGCGGGGGGGCGGCAAGAACTGAGCAGTTCTTC.

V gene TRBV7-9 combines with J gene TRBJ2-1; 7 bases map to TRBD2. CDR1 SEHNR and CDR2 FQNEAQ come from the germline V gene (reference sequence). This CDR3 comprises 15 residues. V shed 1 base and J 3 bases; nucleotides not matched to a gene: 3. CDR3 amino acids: CASSLGWGGYNEQFF. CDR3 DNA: TGTGCCAGCAGCTTAGGTTGGGGGGGCTACAATGAGCAGTTCTTC.

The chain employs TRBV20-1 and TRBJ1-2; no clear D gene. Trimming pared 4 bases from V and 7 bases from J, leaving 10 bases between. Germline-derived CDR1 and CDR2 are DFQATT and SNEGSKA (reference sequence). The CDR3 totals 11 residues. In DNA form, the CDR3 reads TGCAGTGCTAAACCCGATGGTGGCTACACCTTC. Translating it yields CSAKPDGGYTF.

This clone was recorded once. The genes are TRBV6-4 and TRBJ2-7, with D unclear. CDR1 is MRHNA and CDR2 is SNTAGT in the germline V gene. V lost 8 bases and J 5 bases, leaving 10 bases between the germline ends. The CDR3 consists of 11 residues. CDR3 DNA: TGTGCCAGCGCCCTTGACCACGAGCAGTACTTC. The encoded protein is CASALDHEQYF.

CDR3 DNA: TGTGCCAGCAGTGAACAGGGGTGGTCACCCCTCCACTTT. It translates to CASSEQGWSPLHF. The rearrangement uses TRBV6-5 and TRBJ1-6, with TRBD1 identical over 7 bases. This CDR3 is 13 amino acids long. With V trimmed by 5 bases and J by 10 bases, 5 bases remained unmatched. Germline lookup yields CDR1 MNHEY and CDR2 SVGAGI.

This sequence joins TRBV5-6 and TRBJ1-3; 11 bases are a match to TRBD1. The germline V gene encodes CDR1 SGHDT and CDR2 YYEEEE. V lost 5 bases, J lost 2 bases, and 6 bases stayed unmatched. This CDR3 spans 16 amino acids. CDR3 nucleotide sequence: TGTGCCAGCAGTCCAAGGACAGGGGGCCCTGGAAACACCATATATTTT. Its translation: CASSPRTGGPGNTIYF.

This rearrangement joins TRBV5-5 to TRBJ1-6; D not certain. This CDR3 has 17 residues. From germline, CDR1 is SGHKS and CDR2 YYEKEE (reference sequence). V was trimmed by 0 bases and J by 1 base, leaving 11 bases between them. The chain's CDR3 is CASSLDGPISYNSPLHF. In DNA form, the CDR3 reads TGTGCCAGCAGCTTGGACGGTCCCATATCCTATAATTCACCCCTCCACTTT.

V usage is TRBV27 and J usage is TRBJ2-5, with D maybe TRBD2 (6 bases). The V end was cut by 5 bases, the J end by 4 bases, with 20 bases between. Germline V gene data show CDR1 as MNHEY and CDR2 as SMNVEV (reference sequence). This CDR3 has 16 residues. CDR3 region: CASSPSAGTATETQYF. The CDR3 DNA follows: TGTGCCAGCAGTCCGTCAGCCGGGACTGCCACAGAGACCCAGTACTTC.

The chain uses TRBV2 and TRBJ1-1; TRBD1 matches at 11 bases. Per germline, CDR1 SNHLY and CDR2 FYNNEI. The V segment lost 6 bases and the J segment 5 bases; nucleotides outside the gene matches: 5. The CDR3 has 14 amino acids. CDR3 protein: CASRRDRGTTEAFF. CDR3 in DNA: TGTGCCAGCAGGCGGGACAGGGGGACAACTGAAGCTTTCTTT.

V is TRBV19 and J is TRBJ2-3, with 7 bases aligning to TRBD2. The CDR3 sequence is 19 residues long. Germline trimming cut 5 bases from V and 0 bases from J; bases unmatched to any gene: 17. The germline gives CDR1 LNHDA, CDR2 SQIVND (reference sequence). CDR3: CASSRSGPGASGSTDTQYF. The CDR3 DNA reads TGTGCCAGTAGTCGGTCCGGACCCGGGGCTAGCGGAAGCACAGATACGCAGTATTTT.

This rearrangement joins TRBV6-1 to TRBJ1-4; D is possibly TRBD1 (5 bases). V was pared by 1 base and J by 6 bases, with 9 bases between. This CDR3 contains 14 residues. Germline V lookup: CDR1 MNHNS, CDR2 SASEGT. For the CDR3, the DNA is TGTGCCAGCAGTGAAGATGGGGACCATGAAAAACTGTTTTTT. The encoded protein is CASSEDGDHEKLFF.

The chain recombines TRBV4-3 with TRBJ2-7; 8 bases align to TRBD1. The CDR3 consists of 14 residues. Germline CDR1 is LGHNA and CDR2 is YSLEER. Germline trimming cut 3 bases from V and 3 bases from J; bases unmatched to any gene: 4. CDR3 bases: TGCGCCAGCAGCCACGCCGGGACAGGCTACGAGCAGTACTTC. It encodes CASSHAGTGYEQYF.